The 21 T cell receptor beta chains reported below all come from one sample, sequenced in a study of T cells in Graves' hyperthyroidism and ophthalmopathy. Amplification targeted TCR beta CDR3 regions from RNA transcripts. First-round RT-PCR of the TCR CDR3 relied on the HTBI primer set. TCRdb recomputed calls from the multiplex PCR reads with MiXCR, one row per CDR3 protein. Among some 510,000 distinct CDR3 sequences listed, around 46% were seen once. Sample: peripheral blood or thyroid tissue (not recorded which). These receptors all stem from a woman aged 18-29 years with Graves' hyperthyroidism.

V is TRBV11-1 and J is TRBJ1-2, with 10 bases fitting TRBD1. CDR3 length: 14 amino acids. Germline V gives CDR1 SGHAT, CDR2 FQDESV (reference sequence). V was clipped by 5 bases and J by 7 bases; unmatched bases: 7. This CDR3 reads CASSRDRGMSGYTF. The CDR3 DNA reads TGTGCCAGCAGCCGGGACAGGGGTATGTCTGGCTACACCTTC.

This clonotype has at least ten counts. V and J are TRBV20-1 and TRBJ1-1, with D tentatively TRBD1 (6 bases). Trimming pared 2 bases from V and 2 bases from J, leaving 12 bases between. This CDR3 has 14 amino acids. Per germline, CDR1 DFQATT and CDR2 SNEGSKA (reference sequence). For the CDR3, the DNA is TGCAGTGCTAGAAGGGGGGCTCCTAACACTGAAGCTTTCTTT. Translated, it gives CSARRGAPNTEAFF.

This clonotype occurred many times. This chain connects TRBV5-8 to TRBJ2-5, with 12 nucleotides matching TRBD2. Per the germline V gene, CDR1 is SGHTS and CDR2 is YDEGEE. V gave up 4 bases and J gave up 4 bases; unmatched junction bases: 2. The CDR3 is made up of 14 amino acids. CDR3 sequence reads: CASSQGLAGETQYF. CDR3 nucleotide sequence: TGTGCCAGCAGCCAGGGACTAGCGGGAGAGACCCAGTACTTC.

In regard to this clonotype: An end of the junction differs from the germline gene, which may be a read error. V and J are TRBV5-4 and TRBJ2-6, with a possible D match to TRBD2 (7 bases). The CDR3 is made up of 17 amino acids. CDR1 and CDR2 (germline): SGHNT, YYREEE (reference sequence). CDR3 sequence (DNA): TGTGCCAGCAGCTTGGAGGTGGGGGCGGCGGGGGCCAACGCCCTGACTTTC. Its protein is CASSLEVGAAGANALTF.

CDR3 in amino acids: CASSLLGLVNEQYF. Written as DNA, the CDR3 is TGTGCCAGCAGCTTACTAGGACTAGTCAACGAGCAGTACTTC. This sequence joins TRBV27 and TRBJ2-7; 7 bases match TRBD2. Germline CDR1 and CDR2: MNHEY and SMNVEV (reference sequence). This CDR3 comprises 14 residues. With V trimmed by 6 bases and J by 5 bases, 10 bases remained unmatched.

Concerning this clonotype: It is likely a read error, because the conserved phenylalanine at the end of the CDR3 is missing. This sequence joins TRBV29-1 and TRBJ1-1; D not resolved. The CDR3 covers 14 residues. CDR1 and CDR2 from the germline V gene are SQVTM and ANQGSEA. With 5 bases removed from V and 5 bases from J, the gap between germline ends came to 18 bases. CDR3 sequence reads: CSVTGNQKNTEAFL. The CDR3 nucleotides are TGCAGCGTTACGGGGAACCAAAAGAATACTGAAGCTTTCCTT.

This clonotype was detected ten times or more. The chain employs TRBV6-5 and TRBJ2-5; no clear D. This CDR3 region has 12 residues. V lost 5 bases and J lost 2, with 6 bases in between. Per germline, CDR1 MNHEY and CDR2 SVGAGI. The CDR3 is CASSRRQETQYF. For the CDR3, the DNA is TGTGCCAGCAGTCGTAGGCAAGAGACCCAGTACTTC.

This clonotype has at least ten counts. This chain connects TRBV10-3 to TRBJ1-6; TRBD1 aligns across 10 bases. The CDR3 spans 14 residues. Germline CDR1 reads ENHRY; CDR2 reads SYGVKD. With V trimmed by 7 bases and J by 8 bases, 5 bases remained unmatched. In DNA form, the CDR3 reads TGTGCCATCACCGTGGACAGGGGGGATTCACCCCTCCACTTT. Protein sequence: CAITVDRGDSPLHF.

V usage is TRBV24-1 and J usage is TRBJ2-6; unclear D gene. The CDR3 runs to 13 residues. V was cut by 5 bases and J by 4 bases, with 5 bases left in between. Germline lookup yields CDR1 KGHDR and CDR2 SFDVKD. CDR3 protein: CATSAAGANVLTF. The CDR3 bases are TGTGCCACCAGTGCCGCAGGGGCCAACGTCCTGACTTTC.

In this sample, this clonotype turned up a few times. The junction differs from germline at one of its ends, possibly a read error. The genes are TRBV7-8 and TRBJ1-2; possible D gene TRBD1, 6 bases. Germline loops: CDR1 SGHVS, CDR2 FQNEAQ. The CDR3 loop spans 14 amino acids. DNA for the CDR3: TGCGCCAGCAGAGCCCAGGGGCGGGACTATGGCTACACCTTC. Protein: CASRAQGRDYGYTF.

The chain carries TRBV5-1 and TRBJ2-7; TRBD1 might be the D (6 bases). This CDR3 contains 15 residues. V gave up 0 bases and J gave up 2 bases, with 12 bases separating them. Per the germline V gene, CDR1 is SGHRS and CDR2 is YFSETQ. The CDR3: CASSLGRTVTYEQYF. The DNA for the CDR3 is TGCGCCAGCAGCTTGGGGCGGACAGTGACCTACGAGCAGTACTTC.

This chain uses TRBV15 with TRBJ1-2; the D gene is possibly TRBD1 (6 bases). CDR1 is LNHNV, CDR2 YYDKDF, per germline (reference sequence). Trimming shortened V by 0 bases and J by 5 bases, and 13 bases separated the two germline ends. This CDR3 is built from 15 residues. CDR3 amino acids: CATSREVGDTYGYTF. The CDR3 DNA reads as TGTGCCACCAGCAGAGAAGTAGGGGACACATATGGCTACACCTTC.

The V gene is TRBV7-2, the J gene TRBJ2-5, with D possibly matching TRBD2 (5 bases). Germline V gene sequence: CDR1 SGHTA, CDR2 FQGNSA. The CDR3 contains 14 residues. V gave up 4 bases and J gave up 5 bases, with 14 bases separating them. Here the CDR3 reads CASSSLFRGETQYF. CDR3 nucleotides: TGTGCCAGCAGCTCCCTTTTTCGCGGGGAGACCCAGTACTTC. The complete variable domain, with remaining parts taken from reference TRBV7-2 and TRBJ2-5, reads GAGVSQSPSNKVTEKGKDVELRCDPISGHTALYWYRQSLGQGLEFLIYFQGNSAPDKSGLPSDRFSAERTGGSVSTLTIQRTQQEDSAVYLCASSSLFRGETQYFGPGTRLLVL.

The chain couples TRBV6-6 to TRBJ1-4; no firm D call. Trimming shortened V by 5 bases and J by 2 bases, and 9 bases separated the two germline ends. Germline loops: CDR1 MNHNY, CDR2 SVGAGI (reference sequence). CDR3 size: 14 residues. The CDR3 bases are TGTGCCAGCAGTAACGGGGATACTAATGAAAAACTGTTTTTT. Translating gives CASSNGDTNEKLFF.

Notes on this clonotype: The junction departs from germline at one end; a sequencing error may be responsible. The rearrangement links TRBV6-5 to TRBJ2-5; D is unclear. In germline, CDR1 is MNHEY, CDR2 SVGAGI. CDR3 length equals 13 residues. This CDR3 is CAISYTSEETQYF. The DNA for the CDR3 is TGTGCCATCAGTTACACGAGTGAGGAGACCCAGTACTTC.

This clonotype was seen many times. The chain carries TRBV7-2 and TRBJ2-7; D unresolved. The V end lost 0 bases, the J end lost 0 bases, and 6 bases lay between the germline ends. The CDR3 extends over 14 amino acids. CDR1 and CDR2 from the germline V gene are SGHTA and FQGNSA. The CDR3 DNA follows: TGTGCCAGCAGCTTAGCTATGAGCTCCTACGAGCAGTACTTC. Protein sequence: CASSLAMSSYEQYF. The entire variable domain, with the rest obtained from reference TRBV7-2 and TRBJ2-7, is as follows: GAGVSQSPSNKVTEKGKDVELRCDPISGHTALYWYRQSLGQGLEFLIYFQGNSAPDKSGLPSDRFSAERTGGSVSTLTIQRTQQEDSAVYLCASSLAMSSYEQYFGPGTRLTVT.

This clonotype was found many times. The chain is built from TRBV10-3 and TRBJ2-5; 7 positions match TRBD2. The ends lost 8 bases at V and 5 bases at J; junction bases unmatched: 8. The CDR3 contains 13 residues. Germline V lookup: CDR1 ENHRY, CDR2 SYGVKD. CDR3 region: CAIGGGRDETQYF. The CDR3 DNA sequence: TGTGCCATCGGTGGCGGGAGAGATGAGACCCAGTACTTC.

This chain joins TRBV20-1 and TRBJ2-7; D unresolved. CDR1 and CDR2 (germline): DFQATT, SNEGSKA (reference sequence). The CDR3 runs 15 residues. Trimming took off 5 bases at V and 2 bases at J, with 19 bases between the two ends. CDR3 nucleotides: TGCAGTGCTTTCACGGGTCCTCAAAACCCCTACGAGCAGTACTTC. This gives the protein CSAFTGPQNPYEQYF.

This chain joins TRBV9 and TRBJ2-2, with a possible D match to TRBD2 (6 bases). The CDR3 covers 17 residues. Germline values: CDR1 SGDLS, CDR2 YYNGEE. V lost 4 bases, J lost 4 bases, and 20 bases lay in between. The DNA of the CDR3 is TGTGCCAGCAGCCCAGCTTATCGCGGGCGGGGCACCGGGGAGCTGTTTTTT. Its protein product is CASSPAYRGRGTGELFF.

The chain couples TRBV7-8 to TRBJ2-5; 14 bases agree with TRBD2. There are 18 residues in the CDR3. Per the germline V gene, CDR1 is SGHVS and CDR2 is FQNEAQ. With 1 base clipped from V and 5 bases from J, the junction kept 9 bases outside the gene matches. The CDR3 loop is CASSLGAGTSGRGETQYF. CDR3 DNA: TGTGCCAGCAGCTTAGGGGCCGGGACTAGCGGGAGAGGGGAGACCCAGTACTTC.

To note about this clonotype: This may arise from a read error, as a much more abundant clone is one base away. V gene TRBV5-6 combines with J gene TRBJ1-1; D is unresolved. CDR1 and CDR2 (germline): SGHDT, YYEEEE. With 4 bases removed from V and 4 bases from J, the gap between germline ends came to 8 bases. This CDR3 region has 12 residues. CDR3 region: CASSQRSTEAFF. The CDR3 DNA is TGTGCCAGCAGCCAACGGAGCACTGAAGCTTTCTTT.